The clone carrying this T cell receptor beta chain was counted a few times. Its antigen is still unknown. Unique molecular identifiers featured in how the TCRbeta library was prepared. TCRdb independently ran MiXCR on the PCR reads; one entry per CDR3 protein. This repertoire shows about 980,000 distinct CDR3 sequences, about 29% found once; its top ten account for about 28%. The data belong to a study of T-cell reconstitution after alpha-beta-depleted transplantation in children. General study findings and limits: In patients about two months after transplant, alpha-beta T cells reportedly arose from several hundred expanded graft clones. Newly generated T cells supplied most T-cell counts and diversity one year post-transplant.

This sequence was found in a boy younger than two who had a stem cell transplant for SCID, so the T cells may come from the graft donor. The material was PBMCs, mostly from graft donor cells, obtained 360 days after TCRalphabeta/CD19-depleted stem cell transplant.

CDR3 sequence reads: CATSREGTATDTQYF. CDR3 bases: TGTGCCACCAGCAGAGAGGGGACAGCTACAGATACGCAGTATTTT. The V gene is TRBV15, the J gene TRBJ2-3, with TRBD1 matching over 7 bases. The CDR3 covers 15 residues. The V segment lost 0 bases and the J segment 3 bases; nucleotides outside the gene matches: 3. The germline gives CDR1 LNHNV, CDR2 YYDKDF (reference sequence).